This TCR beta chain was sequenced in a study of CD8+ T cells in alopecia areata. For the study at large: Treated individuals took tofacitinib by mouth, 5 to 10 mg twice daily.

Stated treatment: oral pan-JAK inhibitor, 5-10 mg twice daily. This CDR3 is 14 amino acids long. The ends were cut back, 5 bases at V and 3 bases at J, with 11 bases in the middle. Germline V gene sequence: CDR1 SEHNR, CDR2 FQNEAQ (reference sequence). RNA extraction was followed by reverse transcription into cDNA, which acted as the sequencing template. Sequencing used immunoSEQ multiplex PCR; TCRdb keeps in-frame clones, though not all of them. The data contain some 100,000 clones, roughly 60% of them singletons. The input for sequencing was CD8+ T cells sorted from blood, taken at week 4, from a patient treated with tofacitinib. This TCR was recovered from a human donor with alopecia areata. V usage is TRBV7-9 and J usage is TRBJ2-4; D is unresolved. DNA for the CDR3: TGTGCCAGCAGCGCCCCGGACCTCAAAAACATTCAGTACTTC. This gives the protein CASSAPDLKNIQYF.